Reported below is one T cell receptor (beta chain). RNA extraction was followed by reverse transcription into cDNA, which acted as the sequencing template. Repertoires were generated with immunoSEQ multiplex PCR, while TCRdb's copy carries only in-frame clones and drops some. The data hold around 50,000 clones, with about 96% observed a single time. This record comes from a study of CD8+ T cells in alopecia areata. For the study at large: Tofacitinib exposure lasted 6 to 18 months, followed by 6 months off drug.

The CDR3 loop spans 15 amino acids. With V trimmed by 4 bases and J by 1 base, 5 bases remained unmatched. CDR1 and CDR2 from the germline V gene are MNHEY and SMNVEV (reference sequence). This chain links TRBV27 with TRBJ2-7, with TRBD1 matching over 9 bases. The material sequenced was CD8+ T cells sorted from blood, taken at week 0. This TCR was recovered from a human donor with alopecia areata. The CDR3 region has the DNA TGTGCCAGCAGTTGGGGACAGGGCGGGTCCTACGAGCAGTACTTC. It codes for CASSWGQGGSYEQYF.